These 6 T cell receptor beta chains came from one sample sequenced in a study of blood T cells in healthy people across ages. For the second PCR, which ran for 7 to 11 cycles, a sample-barcoded 5' primer and a J-beta primer mix were used. A single record per CDR3 protein comes from TCRdb applying MiXCR to the 5' RACE reads. The sample has approximately 900,000 distinct CDR3 sequences; roughly 48% are singletons. Sequenced material: blood. The source of these receptors is a man aged 25-45 years in good health.

J is TRBJ2-3 and V is TRBV29-1, with D uncertain. V lost 6 bases to trimming and J lost 2 bases, with 12 bases between them. Germline CDR1 reads SQVTM; CDR2 reads ANQGSEA. The CDR3 has 13 amino acids. The CDR3 nucleotides are TGCAGCGTACATATTATATTCACAGATACGCAGTATTTT. This encodes CSVHIIFTDTQYF.

This chain joins TRBV4-3 and TRBJ1-2; D uncertain. Germline CDR1 and CDR2: LGHNA and YSLEER. The V end lost 4 bases, the J end lost 5 bases, and 11 bases lay between the germline ends. This CDR3 is 13 amino acids long. The CDR3 DNA reads TGCGCCAGCAGCCGAACAAATACTTATGGCTACACCTTC. Translated, it gives CASSRTNTYGYTF.

J is TRBJ2-1 and V is TRBV5-4; 10 nucleotides match TRBD2. The germline CDR1 and CDR2 sequences are SGHNT and YYREEE (reference sequence). CDR3 length: 16 residues. The junction had 8 bases not matched to a gene; V was cut back by 8 bases and J by 0 bases. The CDR3 coding sequence is TGTGCCAGTACCATAGCGGGGGGCCTCTCCTACAATGAGCAGTTCTTC. Amino acid sequence: CASTIAGGLSYNEQFF.

The chain couples TRBV24-1 to TRBJ2-1; TRBD1 agrees at 7 bases. The CDR3 has 13 residues. With V trimmed by 7 bases and J by 9 bases, 8 bases remained unmatched. The germline V gene has CDR1 KGHDR and CDR2 SFDVKD. Here the CDR3 DNA reads TGTGCCACCAGCACAACCCGGGACAGTGAGCAGTTCTTC. This encodes CATSTTRDSEQFF.

This sequence joins TRBV6-2 or TRBV6-3 and TRBJ2-7; D may match TRBD1 or TRBD2 (5 bases each). The CDR3 contains 15 residues. The V and J ends lost 7 bases and 2 bases respectively, with 18 bases between them. Germline-derived CDR1 and CDR2 are MNHEY and SVGEGT. The CDR3 nucleotides are TGTGCCAGCAACAACGGTGGGACCGGGGCCTACGAGCAGTACTTC. Protein product: CASNNGGTGAYEQYF.

The genes are TRBV20-1 and TRBJ1-3; D might be TRBD1 (5 bases). V was shortened by 0 bases and J by 4 bases, with 19 bases between the two germline ends. This CDR3 has 17 residues. Germline lookup yields CDR1 DFQATT and CDR2 SNEGSKA (reference sequence). The CDR3 region is CSARDVRTGPKGNTIYF. As DNA, the CDR3 is TGCAGTGCTAGAGATGTGAGAACAGGCCCTAAGGGAAACACCATATATTTT.